This section outlines one T cell receptor (beta chain) sequence together with its context. Its specific antigen is unknown. No qualities accompany the bases; no much larger clone lies one base away. The collaborating institutions used their own protocols to collect whole blood in K2EDTA tubes. For TCRbeta analysis, collaborators shipped samples in one of three forms: frozen whole blood, isolated PBMCs, or DNA extracted from either of those sample types. These data originate in a study of blood T cell repertoires in COVID-19 (dated by TCRdb to 2018 to 2021). About the full investigation: Samples from collaborators originated in the United States, Italy and Spain and spanned both the acute and convalescent phases of COVID-19. The material from the prospective study consisted of cDNA or gDNA derived from T cells, B-cell-depleted T cells, or PBMCs. Deeply sampled blood TCRbeta repertoires from subjects exposed to, actively infected with, or recovered from COVID-19 were included in the dataset. A freely available public database, intended as a resource for researchers studying the immune response to SARS-CoV-2, is where the repertoires were released. The samples were drawn from two sources: the first 160 participants of the ongoing ImmuneRACE study, and approximately 1,300 subjects contributed by 6 global collaborators. A de-identified subject ID, COVID-19 status, age in years and sex were almost always included in the sample metadata. Where available, HLA class I and class II types were taken from metadata supplied by the sample provider and were not determined by assay-based typing.

Beyond this particular receptor, the publication reports: The amount of clinical and demographic metadata varied by source and participant and was provided uncurated.

TCRbeta CDR3 regions were amplified from genomic DNA using the immunoSEQ Assay, a bias-controlled multiplex PCR. Processing in the source paper ran as follows. Nucleated cell counts per sample were estimated from amplification of reference gene primers within the assay. To quantify the absolute abundance of each unique TCRbeta CDR3 rearrangement, sequence reads were collapsed and filtered. For each sample, productive Simpson clonality was calculated as the square root of Simpson's diversity index over productive rearrangements. TCRdb took this table from immuneACCESS and kept in-frame rearrangements with V and J called. Such tables lack part of the clones; where checked against another copy, unresolved V genes explain under half of the gap, and the rest is unexplained. V, J and clone size were drawn from that table, and D and trimming were deduced from the DNA. This sample has approximately 230,000 clones in its table, and around 88% of those were observed once. The leading ten clones occupy around 1.5% of the sample.

This TCR was recovered from a man older than 75 with acute or convalescent COVID-19. Sequenced input: peripheral blood.

The DNA reads TGTGCCAGCAGCTTACGACGACAGTACGAGACCCAGTACTTC. Its protein product is CASSLRRQYETQYF. The chain couples TRBV7-2 to TRBJ2-5; TRBD1 is perhaps the D gene, given 5 matching bases. The germline V gene yields SGHTA for CDR1 and FQGNSA for CDR2. Taken from cysteine to phenylalanine, the CDR3 has 14 residues. Solely the CDR3 DNA is kept, with 42 bases framed from the first base. V loses 2 bases, J loses 5 bases, and the germline ends lie 12 bases apart.